This T cell receptor beta chain was captured in a study of T-cell memory formation after mild COVID-19 (dated by TCRdb to about 2021). For the wider study: Most TCR sequence clusters were specific to one of the two donors. In a couple of donors, T-cell clones that expanded and contracted after mild COVID-19 were followed by sequencing TCRalpha and TCRbeta repertoires longitudinally. The cohort comprised two young, previously healthy adult volunteers, one female and one male.

Sequencing instrument: Illumina NovaSeq 6000. cDNA libraries for TCRalpha and TCRbeta were prepared by 5'RACE using constant-segment primers, with sample barcodes and unique molecular identifiers added. Trizol reagent was used to extract RNA from every sample. Amplification of the libraries took two PCR steps, and the second step added a second sample barcode plus Illumina TruSeq adapters. Sequencing of the libraries was done on an Illumina NovaSeq, producing 2 x 150 bp paired-end reads. In the authors' own workflow: The reads were demultiplexed and collapsed into UMI-guided consensus sequences using migec v1.2.7. Using mixcr v2.1.11, UMI consensuses were aligned to TRA and TRB V and J templates and then assembled into clonotypes. A clonotype was counted as expanded or contracted only if both edgeR and NoisET called the change significant, with noise models trained on biological replicates. For edgeR calls, the thresholds were a false discovery rate-adjusted p below 0.01 and a log2 fold-change of 1. As an exploratory analysis of dynamics, PCA with hierarchical clustering was applied to max-normalized trajectories of the 1000 most abundant clonotypes. Each responding clone was given a CD4 or CD8 phenotype based on the CD4+ and CD8+ repertoires, which had been sequenced separately. TCRdb cleaned the public reads at Q25 with fastp, built clones with MiXCR and kept in-frame beta chains. Every distinct CDR3 protein forms one entry, paired with its most common genes and DNA. TCRdb's processing, not the study's, gives the V and J calls here. The sample records hundreds of thousands of distinct CDR3 sequences, just over 15% of which are singletons. The ten largest clones capture 2.1% of the sample.

Ficoll-Paque density gradient centrifugation was used to isolate PBMCs. Beyond this particular receptor, the publication reports: Contracting CD4+ clones were located mainly in the CM and EM memory subsets, whereas CD8+ clones were found to be enriched in EMRA. Some responding clones were detected in pre-infection memory, which suggested that pre-existing cross-reactive memory T cells had joined the SARS-CoV-2 response. Balanced CD4/CD8 phenotypes were observed for clones contracting from day 15 to 85, whereas a bias towards CD4+ was observed for a second wave of clones expanding from day 15 to 37. Only two mild cases were covered by the study, and larger cohorts that include severe cases with pre-infection samples were considered necessary. The second-wave clones that peaked on day 37 were not confirmed to be SARS-CoV-2 specific.

Looking up the germline V gene yields CDR1 SGHRS and CDR2 YFSETQ. Including cysteine and phenylalanine, the CDR3 has 16 amino acids. Only the CDR3 region is kept as DNA, spanning 48 bases read in frame from base 1. Relative to germline, V is missing 5 bases and J is missing 0 bases, with 6 bases of the junction outside any gene match. This clonotype was found a few times. Its antigen is not yet known. The record has no base qualities; no much larger clone is one base away. The chain is made from TRBV5-1 and TRBJ2-3, and 10 junctional nucleotides match TRBD2. Sequenced material: PBMCs or a T cell subset sorted from them (not recorded which). The clonotype was recovered from an adult woman who had mild COVID-19 (a few samples of this study predate the infection). The sample titles of this study are shuffled in the database, so cell type and time point are left out; the donor was told from shared clones. The DNA sequence is TGCGCCAGCAGGCAACTAGCGGGAATTAGCACAGATACGCAGTATTTT. This codes for CASRQLAGISTDTQYF. Here the CDR3 is joined to the reference TRBV5-1 and TRBJ2-3 genes, and the full variable domain is: KAGVTQTPRYLIKTRGQQVTLSCSPISGHRSVSWYQQTPGQGLQFLFEYFSETQRNKGNFPGRFSGRQFSNSRSEMNVSTLELGDSALYLCASRQLAGISTDTQYFGPGTRLTVL.